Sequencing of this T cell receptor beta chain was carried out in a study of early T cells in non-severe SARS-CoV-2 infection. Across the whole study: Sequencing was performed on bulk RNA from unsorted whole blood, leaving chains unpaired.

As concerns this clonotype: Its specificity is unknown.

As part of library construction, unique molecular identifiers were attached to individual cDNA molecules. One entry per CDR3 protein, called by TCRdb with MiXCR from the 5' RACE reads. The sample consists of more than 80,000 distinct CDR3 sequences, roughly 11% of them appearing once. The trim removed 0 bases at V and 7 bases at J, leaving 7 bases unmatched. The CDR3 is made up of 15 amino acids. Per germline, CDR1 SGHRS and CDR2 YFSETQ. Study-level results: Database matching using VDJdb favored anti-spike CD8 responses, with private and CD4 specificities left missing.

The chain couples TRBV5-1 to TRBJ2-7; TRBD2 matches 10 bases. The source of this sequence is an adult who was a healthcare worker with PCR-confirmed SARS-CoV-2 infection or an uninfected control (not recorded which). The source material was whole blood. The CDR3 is CASSLESSGSMEQYF. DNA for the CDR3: TGCGCCAGCAGCTTGGAATCTAGCGGGAGTATGGAGCAGTACTTC.